This T cell receptor (beta chain) was recorded in a study of cytomegalovirus exposure and HLA in healthy donors. The overall study: A prior analysis found roughly 110 million unique TCR beta sequences from approximately 200 million T cells. Findings and caveats of the study: Later analysis indicated greater clonal expansion among HLA-associated TCR beta chains than among equally common other chains. With later analysis, a missense DCLRE1C variant became linked to TCR beta V- and J-gene trimming. The study recorded about 160 TCR beta chains that were cytomegalovirus-associated.

The PCR had 60 Vbeta and 13 Jbeta primers. Some clones are missing from TCRdb's copy, which holds only in-frame ones; the method was immunoSEQ multiplex PCR. The data show around 70,000 clones, approximately 90% seen once. Turning to this clone: Its specificity is not known.

The CDR3 spans 13 residues. Trimming shortened V by 0 bases and J by 10 bases, and 13 bases separated the two germline ends. The germline V gene has CDR1 GTSNPN and CDR2 SVGIG (reference sequence). Specimen: PBMCs. V usage is TRBV30 and J usage is TRBJ2-1; perhaps TRBD2 as D (6 bases). The TCR sequence derives from a woman between 25 and 40 years old in good health and CMV-seronegative. Here the CDR3 DNA reads TGTGCCTGGAGTGTACAGGAGGGAGGAGAGCAGTTCTTC. Protein product: CAWSVQEGGEQFF.